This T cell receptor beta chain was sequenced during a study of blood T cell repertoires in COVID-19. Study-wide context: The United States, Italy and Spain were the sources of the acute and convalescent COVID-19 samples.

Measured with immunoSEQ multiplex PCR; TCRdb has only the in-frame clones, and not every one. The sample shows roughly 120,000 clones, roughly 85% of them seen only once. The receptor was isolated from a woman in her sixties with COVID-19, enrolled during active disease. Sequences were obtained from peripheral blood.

The CDR3 sequence is CASRYSTGHNSPLHF. DNA for the CDR3: TGTGCCAGCAGGTACTCGACAGGGCATAATTCACCCCTCCACTTT. This chain uses TRBV11-3 with TRBJ1-6; TRBD1 matches 7 bases. The CDR3 extends over 15 amino acids. Germline V gives CDR1 SGHNT, CDR2 YENEEA. V was pared by 6 bases and J by 5 bases, with 7 bases of the junction left unmatched.